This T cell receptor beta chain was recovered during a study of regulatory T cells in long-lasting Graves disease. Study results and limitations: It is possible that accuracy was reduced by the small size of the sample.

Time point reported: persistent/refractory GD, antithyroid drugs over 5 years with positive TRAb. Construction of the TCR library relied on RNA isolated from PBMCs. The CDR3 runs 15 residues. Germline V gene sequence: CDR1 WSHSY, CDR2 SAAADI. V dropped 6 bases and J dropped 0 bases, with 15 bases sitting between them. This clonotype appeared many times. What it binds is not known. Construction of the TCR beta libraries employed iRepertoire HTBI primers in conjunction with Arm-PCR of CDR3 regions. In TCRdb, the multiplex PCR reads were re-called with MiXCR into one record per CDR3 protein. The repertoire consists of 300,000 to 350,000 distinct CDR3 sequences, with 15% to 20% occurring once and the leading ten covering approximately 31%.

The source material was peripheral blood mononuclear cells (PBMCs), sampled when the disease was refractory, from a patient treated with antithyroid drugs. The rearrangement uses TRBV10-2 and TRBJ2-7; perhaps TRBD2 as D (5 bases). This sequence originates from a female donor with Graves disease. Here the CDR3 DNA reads TGCGCCAGCAGCGACTTACTAGGACCCTCCTACGAGCAGTACTTC. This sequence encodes CASSDLLGPSYEQYF.